What follows is one T cell receptor beta chain and its context. Its antigen is still unknown. No per-base quality is available; no much larger clone lies one base away. Sample treatment or condition, as interpreted from the label and publication: suppressive antiretroviral therapy. Lysates of CMV-infected fibroblasts were used at 10 ug/mL for cell stimulation. Nonresponding CD40L-negative CD69-negative CD45RO-high memory CD4+ T cells were sorted as memory populations depleted of antigen-responding cells. Participants were HIV-1-infected adults who started suppressive ART during chronic infection. For at least 4 years, participants had undetectable plasma HIV-1 RNA, below 50 copies/mL. To be included, participants needed a CD4+ T cell count above 400 cells/uL and a positive CMV serology. Before stimulation, PBMCs were isolated using density centrifugation and then depleted of CD8+ T cells. For 15 to 20 hours, CD8-depleted PBMCs were stimulated with anti-CD28/CD49d costimulation, a CD40-blocking antibody, and enfuvirtide, which was added to prevent new infections. Cell sorting was performed on a Beckman Coulter MoFlo Legacy or XDP sorter, and dead cells were excluded with propidium iodide. For samples with more than one million cells, genomic DNA was extracted with the QIAamp DNA Mini Kit, and for all other samples the Quick-DNA Microprep Kit was used.

The immunoSEQ hsTCRB assay version 4 in survey mode was used to sequence TCRbeta repertoires from genomic DNA. Genomic DNA was diluted to about 10 ng/uL, using up to 1 ug per sample for TCRbeta sequencing. On the authors' methods: TCRbeta data were analyzed in ImmunoSeq Analyzer 3.0, with diversity computed on productive nucleotide rearrangements. Lower-bound TCR diversity was estimated with the improved Chao index, and clonality with the Gini coefficient using the Immunarch R package. Different nucleotide rearrangements encoding the same CDR3beta amino acid sequence were counted as distinct clonotypes. Differential abundance analysis identified TCRbeta sequences significantly enriched in antigen-responding cells relative to anti-CD3/anti-CD28-activated cells. GLIPH2 clustered TCRs by predicted peptide-MHC specificity, both within individual participants and across merged participant data sets. Held by TCRdb, this immuneACCESS table contains in-frame sequences only and omits some clones. Under half of the omission traces to an unresolved V gene where checked; the cause of the rest is unknown. Clonal size and the V and J genes are those of that table, whereas D and trimming came from the DNA. For this sample there are about 30,000 clones; roughly four fifths appear just once. Of the sample, about 0.9% falls within the top ten clones.

The data were taken from a study of persistence of HIV-infected CD4 T cells (dated by TCRdb to the early 2020s). As for the study more broadly: CMV- and HIV-1 Gag-responding CD4+ T cells were isolated from ART-treated individuals so that antigen-driven clonal expansion of HIV-1-infected cells could be examined. TCRbeta sequencing assessed the clonality of all cells in each sorted population, while proviral sequencing assessed the clonality of infected cells. The median time participants had been on suppressive ART was 8 years. Cross-participant TCR cluster analysis included about eight participants for CMV and 6 or 7 participants for Gag. Peripheral blood samples of up to roughly 200 mL were obtained at multiple time points, with the exception of a couple of participants, for whom leukapheresis was performed at a single time point. Study-wide conclusions, independent of this receptor: Significantly lower TCRbeta richness was observed in CMV- and Gag-responding cells than in anti-CD3/anti-CD28-responding cells, and higher oligoclonality was observed in CMV-responding cells than in CD3/CD28-stimulated and Gag-responding cells. Only a small number of individuals took part in the study, and the range of antigens tested was limited. Bulk TCR analyses could not be restricted to the rare CMV-responding cells that actually carried HIV-1 proviruses. Degenerate expanded CDR3beta sequences were enriched in antigen-responding cells, suggesting convergent selection of CD4+ responses to CMV and Gag. TCR oligoclonality correlated with proviral oligoclonality within the same sorted populations.

The CDR3, from cysteine to phenylalanine, totals 11 residues. Just the 33-base CDR3 DNA is kept, in frame starting at base 1. A distance of 8 bases separates the germline ends of V and J, which lose 6 bases and 6 bases respectively. The sample in question was CD4+ T cells sorted from PBMCs after approximately 19-hour stimulation, obtained from a patient who received antiretroviral therapy. The sample's cell subset or site label, in plain terms: CD40L-CD69- CD45RO-high memory CD4 T cells not responding to CMV lysate. The chain links TRBV12-3 or TRBV12-4 with TRBJ1-1, and perhaps TRBD1 as D gene, on 6 matching bases. This receptor was obtained from an adult man with HIV who was CMV-seropositive. CDR3 region: CASSRQAEAFF. Read as DNA, the sequence is TGTGCCAGCAGCCGACAGGCTGAAGCTTTCTTT.